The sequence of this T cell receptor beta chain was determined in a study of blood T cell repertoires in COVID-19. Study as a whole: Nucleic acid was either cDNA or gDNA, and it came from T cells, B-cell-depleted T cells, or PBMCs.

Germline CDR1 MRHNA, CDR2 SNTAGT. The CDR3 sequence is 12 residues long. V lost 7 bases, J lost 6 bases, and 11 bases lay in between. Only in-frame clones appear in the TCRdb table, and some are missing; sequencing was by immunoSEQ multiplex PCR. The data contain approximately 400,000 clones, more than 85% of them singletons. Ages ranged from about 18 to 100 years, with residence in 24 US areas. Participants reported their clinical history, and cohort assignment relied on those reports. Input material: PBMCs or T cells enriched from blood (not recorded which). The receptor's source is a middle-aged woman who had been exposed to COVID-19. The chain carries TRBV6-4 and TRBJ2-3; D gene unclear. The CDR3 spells CASTYGEDTQYF. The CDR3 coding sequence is TGTGCCAGCACCTACGGAGAGGATACGCAGTATTTT.